This TCR beta chain came from a study of blood T cell repertoires in COVID-19. Overall study: Material from acute and convalescent COVID-19 was sourced from the United States, Italy and Spain. T cells, B-cell-depleted T cells, or PBMCs provided the cDNA or gDNA that served as material.

In terms of age and location, participants ranged from roughly 18 to 95 years and lived in about 25 US areas. Sequencing used immunoSEQ multiplex PCR; TCRdb keeps in-frame clones, though not all of them. The sample has about 180,000 clones, roughly nine tenths seen once. Germline-derived CDR1 and CDR2 are MNHEY and SMNVEV (reference sequence). V was shortened by 4 bases and J by 7 bases, with 26 bases between the two germline ends. This CDR3 comprises 18 residues. The specimen sequenced was PBMCs or T cells enriched from blood (not recorded which). The genes are TRBV27 and TRBJ2-1; D perhaps matches TRBD2 (7 bases). The receptor was derived from a woman aged 40 to 50 with acute COVID-19. In DNA, the CDR3 is TGTGCCAGCAGTTCCCCTCGGGGACTGGCGGGGGCACGGAATGAGCAGTTCTTC. Protein product: CASSSPRGLAGARNEQFF.